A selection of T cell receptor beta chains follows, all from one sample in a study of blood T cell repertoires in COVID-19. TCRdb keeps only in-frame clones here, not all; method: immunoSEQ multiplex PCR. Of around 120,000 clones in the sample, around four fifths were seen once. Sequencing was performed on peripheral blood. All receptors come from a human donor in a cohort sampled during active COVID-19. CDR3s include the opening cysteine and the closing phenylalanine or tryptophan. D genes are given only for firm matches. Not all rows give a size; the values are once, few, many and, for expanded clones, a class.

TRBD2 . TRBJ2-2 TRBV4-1 TGCGCCAGCAGCCAACCCAGCGGGAGTTGGACCGGGGAGCTGTTTTTT CASSQPSGSWTGELFF
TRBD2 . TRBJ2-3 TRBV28 TGTGCCAGCAGTTTGGGGCAGAGCGGGAGTGGGAGGGATACGCAGTATTTT CASSLGQSGSGRDTQYF
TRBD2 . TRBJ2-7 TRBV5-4 TGTGCCAGCAGCTCCCTACAGGGCAGCGGGGGGGCCTTTCCCTACGAGCAGTACTTC CASSSLQGSGGAFPYEQYF
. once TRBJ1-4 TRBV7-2 TGTGCCAGCAGCTCCCGATACGGGGGGGAAGGTGAAAAACTGTTTTTT CASSSRYGGEGEKLFF
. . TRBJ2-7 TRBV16 TGTGCCAGCAGCCATCGCATCGATATCGGGACACCCGAGCAGTACTTC CASSHRIDIGTPEQYF
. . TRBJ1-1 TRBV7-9 TGTGCCAGCAGCCCCTCCCGTTTCACTGAAGCTTTCTTT CASSPSRFTEAFF
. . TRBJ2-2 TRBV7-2 TGTGCCAGCAGCTTACCCGGGGGACCTAACACCGGGGAGCTGTTTTTT CASSLPGGPNTGELFF
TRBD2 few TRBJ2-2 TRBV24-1 TGTGCCACCAGTGATCCCGGGAGGGCAGGCGGGGAGCTGTTTTTT CATSDPGRAGGELFF
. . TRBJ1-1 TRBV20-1 TGCAGTGCTAGTTTTATGGGCGGGTCTGAAGCTTTCTTT CSASFMGGSEAFF
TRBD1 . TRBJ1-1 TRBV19 TGTGCCAGTAGTAGTCGCATGCGGGGTCAGGGGGCCGGTGAAGCTTTCTTT CASSSRMRGQGAGEAFF
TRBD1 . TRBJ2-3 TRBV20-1 TGCAGTGCTAGTGCATCAGGGGGAACAGATACGCAGTATTTT CSASASGGTDTQYF
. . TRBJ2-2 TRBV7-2 TGTGCCAGCAGCCCCGGGGGCACCGGGGAGCTGTTTTTT CASSPGGTGELFF
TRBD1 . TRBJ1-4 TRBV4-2 TGTGCCAGCAGCCAAAGGGGGACAGAAAATGAAAAACTGTTTTTT CASSQRGTENEKLFF
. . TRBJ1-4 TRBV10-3 TGTGCCATCAGTGAAGGGAGAGGGTCTAATGAAAAACTGTTTTTT CAISEGRGSNEKLFF
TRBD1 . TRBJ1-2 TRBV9 TGTGCCAGCAGCCTCGTTACAGGGGCAGATGGCTACACCTTC CASSLVTGADGYTF
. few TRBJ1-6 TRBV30 TGTGCCTGGAGTGTACGGGTCGGACAGTCACCCCTCCACTTT CAWSVRVGQSPLHF
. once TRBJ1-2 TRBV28 TGTGCCAGCAGTTTAGGGCCTGGTAACTATGGCTACACCTTC CASSLGPGNYGYTF
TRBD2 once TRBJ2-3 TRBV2 TGTGCCAGCAGTGTGGCTAGCGGGAGTGGGGAGGATACGCAGTATTTT CASSVASGSGEDTQYF
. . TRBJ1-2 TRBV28 TGTGCCAGCAGTTTAGGGGGGGGTGTTAACTATGGCTACACCTTC CASSLGGGVNYGYTF
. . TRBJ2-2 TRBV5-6 TGTGCCAGCAGCCTTGTATCCGGGGAGCTGTTTTTT CASSLVSGELFF
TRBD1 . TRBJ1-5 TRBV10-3 TGTGCCGTTCAGCAGGGGGATAATCAGCCCCAGCATTTT CAVQQGDNQPQHF
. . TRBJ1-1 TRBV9 TGTGCCAGCAGCGTAGAGGGGGATTCGGGAACTGAAGCTTTCTTT CASSVEGDSGTEAFF
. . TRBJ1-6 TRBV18 TGTGCCAGCTCACCGAGTGGGGCAGGCGGAGGGAATTCACCCCTCCACTTT CASSPSGAGGGNSPLHF
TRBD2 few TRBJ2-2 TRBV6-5 TGTGCCACCGGGCGGGGAGGGATGAACACCGGGGAGCTGTTTTTT CATGRGGMNTGELFF
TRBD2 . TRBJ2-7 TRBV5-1 TGCGCCAGCAGTCCGGCGGGGACTAGCTCCGCCTACGAGCAGTACTTC CASSPAGTSSAYEQYF
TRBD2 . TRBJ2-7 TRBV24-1 TGTGCCACCAGTGATCCCCTGGGAGGGTCGGACGAGCAGTACTTC CATSDPLGGSDEQYF
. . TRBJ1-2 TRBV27 TGTGCCAGCAGTCCCCGACCAGGGGCGACCTATGGCTACACCTTC CASSPRPGATYGYTF
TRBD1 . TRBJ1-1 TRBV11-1 TGTGCCAGCACCAGGACAGGGTACACTGAAGCTTTCTTT CASTRTGYTEAFF
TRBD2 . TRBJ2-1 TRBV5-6 TGTGCCAGCAGCTTGACCCCCCTAGCGGGGGACTACAATGAGCAGTTCTTC CASSLTPLAGDYNEQFF
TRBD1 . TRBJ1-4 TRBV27 TGTGCCAGCAGACGGACAGGGCTTCTTAATGAAAAACTGTTTTTT CASRRTGLLNEKLFF
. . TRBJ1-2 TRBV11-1 TGTGCCAGCAGAGACTACCATGGTGGCTACACCTTC CASRDYHGGYTF
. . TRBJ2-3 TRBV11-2 TGTGCCAGCAGCCGGGGTTTTAGCACAGATACGCAGTATTTT CASSRGFSTDTQYF
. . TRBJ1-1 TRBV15 TGTGCCACCAGCAGGAACCGGGACGGAGGGACTGAAGCTTTCTTT CATSRNRDGGTEAFF
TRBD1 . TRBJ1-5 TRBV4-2 TGTGCCAGCAGCATACGGACAGGGGGCGAAGTACAGCCCCAGCATTTT CASSIRTGGEVQPQHF
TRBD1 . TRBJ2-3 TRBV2 TGTGCCAGCAGCCCCTCCAGGGGGTTGGGGCTGCAGTATTTT CASSPSRGLGLQYF
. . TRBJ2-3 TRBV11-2 TGTGCCAGCAGCTTAGTCAGGGGAACCCGTACGCAGTATTTT CASSLVRGTRTQYF
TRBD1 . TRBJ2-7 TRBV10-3 TGTGCCATCGAGGGACAGGGGACCTACGAGCAGTACTTC CAIEGQGTYEQYF
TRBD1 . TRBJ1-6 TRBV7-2 TGTGCCAGCTGCCTAACAGGGGGCAGTTCACCCCTCCACTTT CASCLTGGSSPLHF
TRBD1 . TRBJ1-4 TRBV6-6 TGTGCCAGCAGCTGGACAGGGGGGGATGAAAAACTGTTTTTT CASSWTGGDEKLFF
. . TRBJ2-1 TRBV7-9 TGTGCCAGCAGCCCCCTCGGGGAGCAGTTCTTC CASSPLGEQFF
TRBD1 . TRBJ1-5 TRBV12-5 TGTGCTAACCCCTCAGGACAGGCGGCGGAAGGCAATCAGCCCCAGCATTTT CANPSGQAAEGNQPQHF
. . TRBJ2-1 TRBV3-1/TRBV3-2 TGTGCCAGCAGCCAAGAAGGGGGGCGGCGGGAGAGGTACAATGAGCAGTTCTTC CASSQEGGRRERYNEQFF
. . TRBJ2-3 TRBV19 TGTGCCAGTAGTGAGTCCCTTCGGGATACGCAGTATTTT CASSESLRDTQYF
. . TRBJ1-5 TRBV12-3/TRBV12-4 TGTGCCAGCAGTGAGGTCGGGCCCCAGCATTTT CASSEVGPQHF
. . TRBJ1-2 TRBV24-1 TGTGCCACCAGTGCCGGCTATGGCTACACCTTC CATSAGYGYTF
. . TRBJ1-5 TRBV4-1 TGCGCCAGCAGCCACCCGACAGGAGGATCTTCTGGCGGCAATCAGCCCCAGCATTTT CASSHPTGGSSGGNQPQHF
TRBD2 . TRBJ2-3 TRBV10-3 TGTGCCATCAGTGAGGGTAGCGGGGGTAGCACAGATACGCAGTATTTT CAISEGSGGSTDTQYF
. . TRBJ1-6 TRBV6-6 TGTGCCAGCAGGCTGGGAGGTAATTCACCCCTCCACTTT CASRLGGNSPLHF
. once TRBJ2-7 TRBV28 TGTGCCAGCAGTTTAGAGTACTACGAGCAGTACTTC CASSLEYYEQYF
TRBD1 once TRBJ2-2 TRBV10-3 TGTGCCATCAGTAAAGGGACAGGGGGTGGCACCGGGGAGCTGTTTTTT CAISKGTGGGTGELFF
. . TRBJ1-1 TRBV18 TGTGCCAGCTCTGACACGAGAGACACTGAAGCTTTCTTT CASSDTRDTEAFF
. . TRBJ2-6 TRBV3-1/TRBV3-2 TGTGCCAGCAGCCAGCAGGACAACGTCCTGACTTTC CASSQQDNVLTF
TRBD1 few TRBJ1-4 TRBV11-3 TGTGCCAAAATAATGGACAGGGGGCAGGTCGCAACTAATGAAAAACTGTTTTTT CAKIMDRGQVATNEKLFF